This T cell receptor (beta chain) was sequenced in a study of blood T cell repertoires in COVID-19 (TCRdb year 2020). Background on the whole study: The collaborator samples originated in the United States, Italy and Spain and spanned the acute and convalescent phases of COVID-19. The prospective study material was composed of cDNA or gDNA derived from T cells, B-cell-depleted T cells, or PBMCs. Subjects who had been exposed to COVID-19, were actively infected with it, or had recovered from it provided the deeply sampled blood TCRbeta repertoires that made up the dataset. The repertoires were released in a freely available public database intended as a resource for research on the immune response to SARS-CoV-2. The samples were drawn from the first 160 participants of the ongoing ImmuneRACE study and from 1,254 subjects provided by 6 global collaborators. Nearly every sample came with metadata listing a de-identified subject ID, COVID-19 status, age in years and sex. Where available, HLA class I and class II types were taken from metadata supplied by the sample provider and were not determined by assay-based typing. The investigation overall reported the following: The amount of clinical and demographic metadata varied by source and participant and was provided uncurated.

A distance of 16 bases separates the germline ends of V and J, which lose 2 bases and 8 bases respectively. The cysteine opens and the phenylalanine closes a CDR3 of 16 amino acids. Only the CDR3 DNA stays, 48 bases, in frame from base 1. CDR1 and CDR2 are read off the germline V gene as KGHSH and LQKENI. TCRbeta CDR3 regions were amplified from genomic DNA by means of the immunoSEQ Assay, a bias-controlled multiplex PCR. In the original analysis: The number of nucleated cells in each sample was estimated by amplification of reference gene primers within the assay. Sequence reads were collapsed and filtered to measure the absolute abundance of every unique TCRbeta CDR3 rearrangement. For each sample, productive Simpson clonality was calculated as the square root of Simpson's diversity index over productive rearrangements. TCRdb stores this immuneACCESS table with in-frame sequences only. Part of the clones is absent; in the studies checked, under half of the shortfall reflects unresolved V genes, and no reason is known for the rest. From that table come the V and J calls and clone size; the DNA was used to work out D and trimming. The sample table contains 200,000 to 250,000 clones; only one count was recorded for over 80% of them. The top ten clones comprise about 2% of the sample.

Another Seattle source contributed samples from volunteer blood donors who had recovered from COVID-19. Whole blood was collected in K2EDTA tubes by collaborating institutions according to the institutions' own protocols. For TCRbeta analysis, collaborators shipped samples in one of three forms: frozen whole blood, isolated PBMCs, or DNA extracted from either of those sample types. On this clone: It has no known antigen specificity. Per-base qualities were not stored, and no clone one base away is much larger.

The chain was built from TRBV18 and TRBJ1-6; TRBD1 is a weak D gene call, 6 bases matching. The sequence was obtained from a young man who had recovered from COVID-19. Specimen: peripheral blood. The CDR3 region has the sequence CASSPDSWGQYSPLHF. The nucleotide sequence reads TGTGCCAGCTCACCAGATTCTTGGGGGCAATATTCACCCCTCCACTTT.